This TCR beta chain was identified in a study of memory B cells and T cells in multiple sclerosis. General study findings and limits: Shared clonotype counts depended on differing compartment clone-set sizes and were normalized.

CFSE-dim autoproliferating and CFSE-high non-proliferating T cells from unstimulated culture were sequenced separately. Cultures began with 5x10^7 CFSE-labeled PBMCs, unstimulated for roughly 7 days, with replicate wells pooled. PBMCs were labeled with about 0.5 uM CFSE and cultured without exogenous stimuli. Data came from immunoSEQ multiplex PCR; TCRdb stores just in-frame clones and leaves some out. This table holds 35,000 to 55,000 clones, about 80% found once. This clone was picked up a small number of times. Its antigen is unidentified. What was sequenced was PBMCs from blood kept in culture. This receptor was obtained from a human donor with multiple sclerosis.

CDR3 residues: CASKRTDNSPLHF. CDR3 sequence (DNA): TGTGCCAGTAAACGGACAGATAATTCACCCCTCCACTTT. The chain recombines TRBV19 with TRBJ1-6; tentative D call: TRBD1 (6 bases). V was pared by 7 bases and J by 5 bases, with 9 bases between. The germline gives CDR1 LNHDA, CDR2 SQIVND (reference sequence). The CDR3 spans 13 residues.